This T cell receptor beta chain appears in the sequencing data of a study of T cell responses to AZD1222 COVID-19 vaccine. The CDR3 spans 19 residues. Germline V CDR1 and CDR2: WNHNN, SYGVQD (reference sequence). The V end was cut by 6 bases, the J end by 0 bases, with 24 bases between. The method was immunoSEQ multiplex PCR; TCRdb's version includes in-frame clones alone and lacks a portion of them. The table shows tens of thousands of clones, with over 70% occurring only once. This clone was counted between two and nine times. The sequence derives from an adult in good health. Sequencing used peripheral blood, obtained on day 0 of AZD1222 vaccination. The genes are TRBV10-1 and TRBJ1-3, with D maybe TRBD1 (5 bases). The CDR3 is CASSTPSPPETGSGNTIYF. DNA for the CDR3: TGCGCCAGCAGCACTCCGAGCCCCCCGGAAACAGGCTCTGGAAACACCATATATTTT.